What follows is one T cell receptor beta chain and its context. This clonotype was picked up many times. Its recognized antigen is unknown. No clone much larger than this one lies a single base away; base qualities are absent. This record comes from a study of T-cell reconstitution after alpha-beta-depleted transplantation in children (dated by TCRdb to 2016 to 2017). With respect to the entire study: Using TCR repertoire profiling, the study followed T-cell immune reconstitution in a quantitative way in children after TCRalphabeta/CD19-depleted allogeneic hematopoietic cell transplantation.

Libraries were built with PCR. Sequencing took place on an Illumina HiSeq 2500. To normalize quantification of the TCRbeta repertoire, the TCR libraries were built with molecular barcoding that relied on unique molecular identifiers. The public reads were run again by TCRdb, first through fastp at Q25 and then through MiXCR, and only productive beta chains were kept. Identical CDR3 protein sequences are pooled into one entry, listed with their most common genes and DNA. The sample has roughly 200,000 distinct CDR3 sequences on record, under 13% of them singletons. Together, the top ten hold 28% of the sample. According to the study, the label for this sample's treatment or condition signals: allogeneic hematopoietic cell transplantation with graft depleted of TCRalphabeta T cells and CD19 B cells. Transplant recipients were children who received TCRalphabeta/CD19-depleted allogeneic hematopoietic cell grafts.

Study-level results and caveats: The apparently early recovery of alphabetaT-cell counts about two months after transplant reportedly depended on only several hundred rapidly expanded clones that came from non-depleted graft cells. Hyperexpanded clone frequencies declined over subsequent months; after one year, T-cell counts and TCRbeta diversity were mostly attributed to newly produced T cells. In some patients, high TCRbeta diversity at day 60 was attributed to recipient T cells and intrathymic progenitors that had survived conditioning.

The CDR3 contains 15 residues, cysteine and phenylalanine counted. The read is trimmed to its CDR3 DNA, 45 bases read in frame from base 1. Looking up the germline V gene yields CDR1 SGHVS and CDR2 FQNEAQ. V was cut back by 5 bases and J by 2 bases, leaving a gap of 15 bases between them. The chain links TRBV7-8 with TRBJ2-5; D gene: possibly TRBD1, on 6 matching bases. The input for sequencing was PBMCs, taken before TCRalphabeta/CD19-depleted stem cell transplant. The source of this sequence is a child under two years old with acute myeloid leukemia, due to receive a stem cell transplant. The CDR3 amino acid sequence is: CASSPRMGTQETQYF. The nucleotide sequence is TGTGCCAGCAGCCCACGGATGGGGACACAAGAGACCCAGTACTTC.